The T cell receptor beta chain under discussion was sequenced for a study of untreated major depressive disorder. This CDR3 contains 15 residues. Deletions cut 7 bases from V and 5 bases from J, with 19 bases between. Germline V gene lookup returns CDR1 SNHLY and CDR2 FYNNEI. General observations from the study: Differences in TRBV25-01 and TRBV02-01 usage did not reach significance.

Some clones are missing from TCRdb's copy, which holds only in-frame ones; the method was immunoSEQ multiplex PCR. In the table there are 20,000 to 25,000 clones, approximately 92% of which are singletons. This clone has just a few counts. Its antigen is not known. Controls lacked current or lifetime mood disorder and scored 5 or less on depressive symptoms. From thawed PBMCs, CD4+ T cells were purified by negative selection. CD4+ T cell purity was typically about 95%. The chain links TRBV2 to TRBJ2-3; TRBD2 is a possible D gene (6 bases). The clonotype was recovered from a man in his thirties or forties in good health. Sequencing was done on a sample of CD4+ T cells from PBMCs. The CDR3 DNA reads TGTGCCAGCAAATCGGGACTCTCCGGCATAGATACGCAGTATTTT. Translating gives CASKSGLSGIDTQYF.